This T cell receptor beta chain is drawn from a study of blood T cell repertoires in COVID-19. In the original analysis: Nucleated cell number was recorded as an estimate derived from reference gene primer amplification. The repertoire was sequenced with immunoSEQ multiplex PCR; TCRdb's copy has only in-frame clones and lacks some. That table furnishes V, J and clone size, whereas the DNA furnished D and trimming. The sample contains some 220,000 clones, around 82% of which appear only once. Germline CDR1 reads SGHAT; CDR2 reads FQNNGV. The CDR3 is made up of 14 amino acids. Losses at the gene ends were 0 bases for V and 8 bases for J; bases not matched to a gene: 4.

The clonotype comes from a woman in her 70s with acute or convalescent COVID-19. The V and J genes are TRBV11-2 and TRBJ1-2; TRBD1 matches 9 bases. Material: peripheral blood. CDR3: CASSLDQGTGGYTF. CDR3 DNA sequence: TGTGCCAGCAGCTTAGATCAGGGGACAGGGGGCTACACCTTC.